These 18 T cell receptor beta chains were sequenced from one sample in a study of T cells in Graves' hyperthyroidism and ophthalmopathy. RNA transcripts gave rise to amplified TCR beta CDR3 regions. Primed by the HTBI set, a first-round RT-PCR was run on the TCR CDR3. MiXCR, applied by TCRdb to the multiplex PCR reads, yields one record per CDR3 protein. The repertoire holds 450,000 to 650,000 distinct CDR3 sequences, with roughly 18% as singletons. The sample consisted of blood. Source of these receptors: a woman aged 18-29 years with Graves' ophthalmopathy.

This clonotype was seen a few times. The chain carries TRBV5-1 and TRBJ2-7; 7 positions agree with TRBD1. The CDR3 is 15 residues long. Per the germline V gene, CDR1 is SGHRS and CDR2 is YFSETQ. Trimming removed 4 bases from V and 4 bases from J; junction bases left unmatched: 11. The CDR3 nucleotides are TGCGCCAGCAGCGAAGGAATATCGACAGGGTACGAGCAGTACTTC. This gives the protein CASSEGISTGYEQYF.

This chain joins TRBV25-1 and TRBJ1-1; a possible D gene is TRBD1 (6 bases). CDR1 and CDR2 from the germline V gene are MGHDK and SYGVNS. V dropped 4 bases and J dropped 4 bases, with 19 bases sitting between them. The CDR3 is 16 residues long. CDR3 amino acids: CASSGGGMTPVTEAFF. The CDR3 nucleotides read TGTGCCAGCAGTGGAGGGGGTATGACACCCGTCACTGAAGCTTTCTTT.

This clonotype was recorded many times. This sequence joins TRBV30 and TRBJ1-1; D call uncertain. V lost 5 bases and J lost 1, with 5 bases in between. The germline V gene encodes CDR1 GTSNPN and CDR2 SVGIG (reference sequence). This CDR3 is 11 amino acids long. CDR3 DNA: TGTGCCTGGGGTCGGAACACTGAAGCTTTCTTT. Amino acid sequence: CAWGRNTEAFF.

The chain links TRBV30 to TRBJ1-1; possibly TRBD1 for D (5 bases). Germline CDR1 is GTSNPN and CDR2 is SVGIG (reference sequence). The CDR3 sequence is 14 residues long. Trimming removed 0 bases from V and 5 bases from J, with 13 bases in between. The CDR3 loop is CAWSVRGIRTEAFF. In DNA, the CDR3 is TGTGCCTGGAGTGTACGGGGGATTCGGACTGAAGCTTTCTTT. Full variable domain (remainder filled in from reference TRBV30 and TRBJ1-1): SQTIHQWPATLVQPVGSPLSLECTVEGTSNPNLYWYRQAAGRGLQLLFYSVGIGQISSEVPQNLSASRPQDRQFILSSKKLLLSDSGFYLCAWSVRGIRTEAFFGQGTRLTVV.

The sample holds a few counts of this clonotype. This chain uses TRBV13 with TRBJ2-7; no firm D call. V was trimmed by 5 bases and J by 3 bases, leaving 8 bases between them. Looked up from germline, CDR1 is PRHDT and CDR2 is FYEKMQ (reference sequence). The CDR3 runs 12 residues. CDR3 sequence: CASSQRLYEQYF. The CDR3 DNA is TGTGCCAGCAGCCAAAGACTCTACGAGCAGTACTTC. The complete variable domain, with remaining parts taken from reference TRBV13 and TRBJ2-7, reads AAGVIQSPRHLIKEKRETATLKCYPIPRHDTVYWYQQGPGQDPQFLISFYEKMQSDKGSIPDRFSAQQFSDYHSELNMSSLELGDSALYFCASSQRLYEQYFGPGTRLTVT.

This clonotype was recorded many times. The V call is TRBV28, the J call TRBJ2-1, with 9 bases that match TRBD2. The CDR3 has 14 amino acids. CDR1 is MDHEN, CDR2 SYDVKM, per germline. With V trimmed by 2 bases and J by 8 bases, 4 bases remained unmatched. The CDR3 is CASSLAGGSDEQFF. The CDR3 DNA follows: TGTGCCAGCAGTTTAGCGGGAGGGTCCGATGAGCAGTTCTTC.

The sample holds many counts of this clonotype. The J gene is TRBJ2-3, the V gene TRBV7-2; perhaps D is TRBD1 or TRBD2 (6 bases each). Trimming cost V 1 base and J 9 bases, with 17 bases left between them. The length of the CDR3 is 15 residues. The germline gives CDR1 SGHTA, CDR2 FQGNSA. The CDR3: CASSLVGGSQLTQYF. CDR3 nucleotide sequence: TGTGCCAGCAGCTTAGTAGGGGGGAGTCAGTTGACGCAGTATTTT.

The chain carries TRBV5-6 and TRBJ2-7; D is uncertain. Trimming cost V 0 bases and J 7 bases, with 14 bases left between them. Germline CDR1 SGHDT, CDR2 YYEEEE. The CDR3 runs 14 residues. CDR3 nucleotides: TGTGCCAGCAGCTTGGTAATGGCCAAGTCGGAGCAGTACTTC. This gives the protein CASSLVMAKSEQYF.

This rearrangement joins TRBV20-1 to TRBJ2-1, with D possibly being TRBD2 (6 bases). There are 15 residues in the CDR3. V was trimmed by 2 bases and J by 0 bases, leaving 11 bases between them. Per the germline V gene, CDR1 is DFQATT and CDR2 is SNEGSKA (reference sequence). CDR3 residues: CSARLAEVSYNEQFF. The CDR3 DNA is TGCAGTGCTAGATTAGCGGAAGTCTCCTACAATGAGCAGTTCTTC.

There are a few counts of this clonotype. This chain uses TRBV5-8 with TRBJ2-3; TRBD2 aligns across 9 bases. This CDR3 has 15 residues. The V and J ends lost 4 bases and 5 bases, in that order; junction bases with no gene match: 8. Germline V gene sequence: CDR1 SGHTS, CDR2 YDEGEE. CDR3 region: CASSAAGGSGDTQYF. CDR3 DNA sequence: TGTGCCAGCAGCGCAGCGGGGGGATCGGGAGATACGCAGTATTTT.

This clonotype showed up just a few times. This chain connects TRBV9 to TRBJ1-4; D is unresolved. Germline-derived CDR1 and CDR2 are SGDLS and YYNGEE. Trimming took off 3 bases at V and 6 bases at J, with 12 bases between the two ends. The CDR3 contains 14 residues. Here the CDR3 DNA reads TGTGCCAGCAGCGCCCCGCAGGACGATGAAAAACTGTTTTTT. It encodes CASSAPQDDEKLFF.

This clonotype was recorded many times. This chain links TRBV10-3 with TRBJ1-1; 7 positions agree with TRBD1. This CDR3 is 13 amino acids long. Germline lookup yields CDR1 ENHRY and CDR2 SYGVKD. The V segment lost 10 bases and the J segment 1 base; nucleotides outside the gene matches: 6. CDR3 residues: CATSGQPNTEAFF. DNA for the CDR3: TGTGCCACCTCGGGACAGCCGAACACTGAAGCTTTCTTT.

This clonotype has more than one count but fewer than ten. The chain combines TRBV5-1 with TRBJ2-1, with 11 bases fitting TRBD2. This CDR3 has 19 residues. Losses at the gene ends were 0 bases for V and 0 bases for J; bases not matched to a gene: 8. Germline CDR1 reads SGHRS; CDR2 reads YFSETQ. CDR3: CASSLADSGGVGSYNEQFF. For the CDR3, the DNA is TGCGCCAGCAGCTTGGCAGATAGCGGGGGGGTCGGCTCCTACAATGAGCAGTTCTTC.

The sample holds many counts of this clonotype. The chain joins TRBV20-1 to TRBJ2-1; weak D call: TRBD1 (5 bases). This CDR3 region has 17 residues. The V end lost 3 bases, the J end lost 0 bases, and 18 bases lay between the germline ends. Germline V gene sequence: CDR1 DFQATT, CDR2 SNEGSKA (reference sequence). This CDR3 reads CSARGLQYSSSYNEQFF. CDR3 coding DNA: TGCAGTGCTAGGGGGCTCCAATACTCGAGCTCCTACAATGAGCAGTTCTTC.

This clonotype was detected many times. This chain joins TRBV9 and TRBJ1-1, with no clear D. Trimming took off 2 bases at V and 4 bases at J, with 9 bases between the two ends. The CDR3 extends over 13 amino acids. Germline CDR1 reads SGDLS; CDR2 reads YYNGEE. The CDR3 bases are TGTGCCAGCAGCGTGACAACACGCACTGAAGCTTTCTTT. Its translation: CASSVTTRTEAFF.

This clonotype was seen repeatedly, ten times or more. V gene TRBV7-3 combines with J gene TRBJ1-2, with D possibly TRBD1 on 5 matching bases. This CDR3 comprises 13 residues. Between the trimmed V and J ends, which lost 4 bases and 8 bases, there was a span of 14 bases. Per germline, CDR1 SGHTA and CDR2 FQGTGA. In DNA form, the CDR3 reads TGTGCCAGCAGCTCGTCGCAGGGATACGGCTACACCTTC. Its translation is CASSSSQGYGYTF.

A word on this clonotype: A read error may account for a junction end that differs from germline. The chain employs TRBV2 and TRBJ2-2, with 7 positions matching TRBD2. CDR3 length: 14 residues. From germline, CDR1 is SNHLY and CDR2 FYNNEI. The CDR3 region has the DNA TGTGCCAGCAGTGTTCGGGGGGTGACCGTGGAGCTGTTTTTT. It encodes CASSVRGVTVELFF. Full variable domain (rest looked up from reference TRBV2 and TRBJ2-2): EPEVTQTPSHQVTQMGQEVILRCVPISNHLYFYWYRQILGQKVEFLVSFYNNEISEKSEIFDDQFSVERPDGSNFTLKIRSTKLEDSAMYFCASSVRGVTVELFFGEGSRLTVL.

This sequence joins TRBV6-1 and TRBJ1-1; D not certain. The CDR3 contains 14 residues. V was cut by 2 bases and J by 6 bases, with 13 bases left in between. Germline V lookup: CDR1 MNHNS, CDR2 SASEGT. DNA of the CDR3: TGTGCCAGCAGTGAACAACCCCGACCCCCTGAAGCTTTCTTT. It codes for CASSEQPRPPEAFF.